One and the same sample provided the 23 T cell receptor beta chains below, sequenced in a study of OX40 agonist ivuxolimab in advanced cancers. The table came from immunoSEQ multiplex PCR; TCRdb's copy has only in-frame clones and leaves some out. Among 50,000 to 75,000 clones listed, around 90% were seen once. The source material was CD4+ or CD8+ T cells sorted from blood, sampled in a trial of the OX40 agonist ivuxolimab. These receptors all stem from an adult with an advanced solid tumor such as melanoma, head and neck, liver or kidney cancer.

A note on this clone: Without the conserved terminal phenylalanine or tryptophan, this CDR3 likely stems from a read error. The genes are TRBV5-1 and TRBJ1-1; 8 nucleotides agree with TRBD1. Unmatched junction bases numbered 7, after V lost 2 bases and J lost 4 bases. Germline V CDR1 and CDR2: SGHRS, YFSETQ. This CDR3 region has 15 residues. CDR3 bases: TGCGCCAGCAGCTTAGGAACTGGACAGGGCACTGAAGCTTTCCTT. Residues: CASSLGTGQGTEAFL.

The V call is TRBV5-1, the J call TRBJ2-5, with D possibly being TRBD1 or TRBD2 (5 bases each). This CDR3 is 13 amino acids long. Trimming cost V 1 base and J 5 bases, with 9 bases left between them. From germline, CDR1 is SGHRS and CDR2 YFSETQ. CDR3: CASSLRGDETQYF. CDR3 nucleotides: TGCGCCAGCAGCTTGCGAGGGGACGAGACCCAGTACTTC.

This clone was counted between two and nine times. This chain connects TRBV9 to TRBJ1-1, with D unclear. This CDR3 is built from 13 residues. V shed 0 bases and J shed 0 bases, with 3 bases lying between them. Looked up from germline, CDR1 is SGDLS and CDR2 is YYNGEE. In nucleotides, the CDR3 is TGTGCCAGCAGCGTAGGGATGAACACTGAAGCTTTCTTT. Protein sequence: CASSVGMNTEAFF.

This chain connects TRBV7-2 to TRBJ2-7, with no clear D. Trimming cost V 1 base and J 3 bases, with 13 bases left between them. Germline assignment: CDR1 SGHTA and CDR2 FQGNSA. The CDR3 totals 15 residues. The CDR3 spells CASSLDPHSSYEQYF. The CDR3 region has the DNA TGTGCCAGCAGCTTAGATCCGCACTCCAGCTACGAGCAGTACTTC.

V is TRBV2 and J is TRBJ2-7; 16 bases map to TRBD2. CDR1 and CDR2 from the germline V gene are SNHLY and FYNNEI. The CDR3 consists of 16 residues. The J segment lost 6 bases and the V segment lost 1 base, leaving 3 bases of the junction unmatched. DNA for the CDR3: TGTGCCAGCAGTGAAGTGGGGACTAGCGGGAGGGTCGAGCAGTACTTC. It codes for CASSEVGTSGRVEQYF.

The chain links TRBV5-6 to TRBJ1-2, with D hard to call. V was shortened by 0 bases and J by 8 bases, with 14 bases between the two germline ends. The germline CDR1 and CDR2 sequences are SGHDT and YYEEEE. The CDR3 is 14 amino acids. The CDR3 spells CASSLAEIMVGYTF. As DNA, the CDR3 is TGTGCCAGCAGCTTGGCCGAGATTATGGTGGGCTACACCTTC. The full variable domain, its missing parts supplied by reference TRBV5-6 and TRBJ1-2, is DAGVTQSPTHLIKTRGQQVTLRCSPKSGHDTVSWYQQALGQGPQFIFQYYEEEERQRGNFPDRFSGHQFPNYSSELNVNALLLGDSALYLCASSLAEIMVGYTFGSGTRLTVV.

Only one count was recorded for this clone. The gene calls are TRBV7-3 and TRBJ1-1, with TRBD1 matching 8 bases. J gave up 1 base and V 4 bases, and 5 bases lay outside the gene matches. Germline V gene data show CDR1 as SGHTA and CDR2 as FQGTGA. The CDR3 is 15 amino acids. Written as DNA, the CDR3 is TGTGCCAGCAGCTCGCGACAGGGGCCGAACACTGAAGCTTTCTTT. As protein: CASSSRQGPNTEAFF.

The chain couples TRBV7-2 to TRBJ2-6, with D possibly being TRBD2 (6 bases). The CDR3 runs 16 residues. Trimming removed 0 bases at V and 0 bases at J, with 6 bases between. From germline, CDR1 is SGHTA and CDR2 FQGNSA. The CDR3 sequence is CASSLARDSGANVLTF. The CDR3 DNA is TGTGCCAGCAGCTTAGCGCGGGACTCTGGGGCCAACGTCCTGACTTTC.

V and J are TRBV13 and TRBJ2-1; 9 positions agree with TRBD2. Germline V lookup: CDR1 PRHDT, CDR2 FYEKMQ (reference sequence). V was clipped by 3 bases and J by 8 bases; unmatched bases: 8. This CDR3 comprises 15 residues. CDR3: CASSLGLAPKDEQFF. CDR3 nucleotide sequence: TGTGCCAGCAGCTTGGGACTAGCCCCTAAGGATGAGCAGTTCTTC.

As DNA, the CDR3 is TGCGCCAGCAGCAATCTCGGGACGCAGTATGGCTACACCTTC. Its translation: CASSNLGTQYGYTF. The chain has TRBV5-1 and TRBJ1-2, with D tentatively TRBD1 (5 bases). Deletions cut 4 bases from V and 5 bases from J, with 15 bases between. CDR3 size: 14 residues. Germline V gene sequence: CDR1 SGHRS, CDR2 YFSETQ.

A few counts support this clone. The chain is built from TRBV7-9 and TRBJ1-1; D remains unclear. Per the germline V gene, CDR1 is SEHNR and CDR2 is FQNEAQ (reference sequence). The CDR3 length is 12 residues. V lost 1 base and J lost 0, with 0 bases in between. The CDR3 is CASSLVNTEAFF. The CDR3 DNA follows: TGTGCCAGCAGCTTAGTGAACACTGAAGCTTTCTTT.

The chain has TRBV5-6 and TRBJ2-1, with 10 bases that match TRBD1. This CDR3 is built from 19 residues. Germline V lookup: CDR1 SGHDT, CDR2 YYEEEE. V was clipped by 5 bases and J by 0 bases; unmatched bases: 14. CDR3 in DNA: TGTGCCAGCAGGTCGGGACAGGGGAGAGCCTCAAGCTCCTACAATGAGCAGTTCTTC. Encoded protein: CASRSGQGRASSSYNEQFF.

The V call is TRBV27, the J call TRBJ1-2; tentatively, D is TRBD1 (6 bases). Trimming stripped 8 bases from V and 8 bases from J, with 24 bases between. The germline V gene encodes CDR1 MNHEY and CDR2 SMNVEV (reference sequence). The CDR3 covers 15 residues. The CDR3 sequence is CASGTTGTSLSGYTF. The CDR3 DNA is TGTGCCAGCGGAACCACCGGGACATCACTTTCAGGCTACACCTTC.

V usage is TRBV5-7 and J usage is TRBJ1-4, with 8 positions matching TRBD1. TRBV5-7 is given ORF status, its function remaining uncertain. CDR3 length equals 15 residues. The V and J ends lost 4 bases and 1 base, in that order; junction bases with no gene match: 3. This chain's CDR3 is CASSLGTGTNEKLFF. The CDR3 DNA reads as TGTGCCAGCAGCCTCGGGACAGGAACTAATGAAAAACTGTTTTTT.

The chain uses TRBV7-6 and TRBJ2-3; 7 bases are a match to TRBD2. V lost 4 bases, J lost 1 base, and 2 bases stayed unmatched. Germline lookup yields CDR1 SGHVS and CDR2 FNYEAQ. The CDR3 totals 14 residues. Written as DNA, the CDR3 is TGTGCCAGCAGCTGGAGCGGGGGCACAGATACGCAGTATTTT. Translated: CASSWSGGTDTQYF.

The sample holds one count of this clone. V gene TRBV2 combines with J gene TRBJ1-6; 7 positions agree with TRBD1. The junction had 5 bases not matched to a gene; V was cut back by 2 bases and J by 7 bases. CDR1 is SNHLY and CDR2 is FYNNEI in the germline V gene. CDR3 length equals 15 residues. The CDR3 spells CASSEPGQLNSPLHF. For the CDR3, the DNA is TGTGCCAGCAGTGAACCGGGACAGCTGAATTCACCCCTCCACTTT.

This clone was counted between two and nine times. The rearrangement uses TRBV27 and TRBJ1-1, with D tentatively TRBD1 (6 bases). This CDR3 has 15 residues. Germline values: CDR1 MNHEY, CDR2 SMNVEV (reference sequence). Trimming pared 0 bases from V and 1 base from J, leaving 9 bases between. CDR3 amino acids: CASSLSPQGNTEAFF. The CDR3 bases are TGTGCCAGCAGTTTATCCCCACAGGGGAACACTGAAGCTTTCTTT.

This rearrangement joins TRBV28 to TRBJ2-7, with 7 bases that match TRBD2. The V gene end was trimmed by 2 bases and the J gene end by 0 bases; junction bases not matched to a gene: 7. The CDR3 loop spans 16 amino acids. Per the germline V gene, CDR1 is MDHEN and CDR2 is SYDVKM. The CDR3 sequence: CASSLGGVGHSYEQYF. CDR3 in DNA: TGTGCCAGCAGTTTAGGGGGGGTGGGTCACTCCTACGAGCAGTACTTC.

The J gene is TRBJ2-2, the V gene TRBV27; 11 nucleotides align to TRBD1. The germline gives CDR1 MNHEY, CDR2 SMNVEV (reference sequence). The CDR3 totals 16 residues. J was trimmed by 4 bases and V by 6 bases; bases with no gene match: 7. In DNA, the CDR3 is TGTGCCAGCAGGCCCGGACAGGGGGCTTTCACCGGGGAGCTGTTTTTT. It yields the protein CASRPGQGAFTGELFF.

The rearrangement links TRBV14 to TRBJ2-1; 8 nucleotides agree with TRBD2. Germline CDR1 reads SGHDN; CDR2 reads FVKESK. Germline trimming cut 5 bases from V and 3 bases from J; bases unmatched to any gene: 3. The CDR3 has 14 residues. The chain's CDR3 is CASSELADYNEQFF. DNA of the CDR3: TGTGCCAGCAGCGAACTAGCGGACTACAATGAGCAGTTCTTC.

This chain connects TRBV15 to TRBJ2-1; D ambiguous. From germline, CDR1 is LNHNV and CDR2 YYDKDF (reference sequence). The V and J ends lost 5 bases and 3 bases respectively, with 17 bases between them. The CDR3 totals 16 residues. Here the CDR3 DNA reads TGTGCCACCAGCCCCGCCGCGACTTTCTTCTACAATGAGCAGTTCTTC. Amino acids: CATSPAATFFYNEQFF.

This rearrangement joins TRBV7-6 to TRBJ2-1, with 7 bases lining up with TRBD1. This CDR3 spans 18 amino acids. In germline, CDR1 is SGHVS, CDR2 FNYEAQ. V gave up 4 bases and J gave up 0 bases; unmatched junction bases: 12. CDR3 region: CASSSGQPNTFSYNEQFF. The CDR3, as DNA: TGTGCCAGCAGCTCGGGACAGCCTAACACCTTCTCCTACAATGAGCAGTTCTTC.

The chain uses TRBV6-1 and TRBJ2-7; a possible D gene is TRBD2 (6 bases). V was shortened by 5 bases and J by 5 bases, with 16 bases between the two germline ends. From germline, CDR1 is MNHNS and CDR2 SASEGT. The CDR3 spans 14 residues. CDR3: CASSLQEGRHEQYF. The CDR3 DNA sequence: TGTGCCAGCAGTCTTCAGGAGGGCCGACACGAGCAGTACTTC.